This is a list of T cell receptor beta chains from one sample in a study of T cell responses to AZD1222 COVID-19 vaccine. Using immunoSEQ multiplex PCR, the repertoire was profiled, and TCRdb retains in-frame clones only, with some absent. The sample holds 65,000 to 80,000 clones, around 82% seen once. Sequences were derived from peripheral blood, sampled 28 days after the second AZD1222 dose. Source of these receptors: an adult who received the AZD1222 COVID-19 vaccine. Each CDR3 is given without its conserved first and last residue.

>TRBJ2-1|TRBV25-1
ASSEYRGTGVRNEQF
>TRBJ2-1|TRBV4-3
ASSQDTGEAWGQF
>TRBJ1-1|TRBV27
ASSSSRVNTEAF
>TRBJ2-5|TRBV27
ASSFAPGGETQY
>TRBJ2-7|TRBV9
ASSVGTSGNYEQY
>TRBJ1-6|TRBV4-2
ASSQESMPRSPLH
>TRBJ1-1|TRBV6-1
ASSERRVMNTEAF
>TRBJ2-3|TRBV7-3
ASSWGLATDTQY
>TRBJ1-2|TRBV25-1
ASRRGTDYGYT
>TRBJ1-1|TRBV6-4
ASSEQVNTEAF
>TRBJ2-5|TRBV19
ASSIGTPGTGGPLETQY
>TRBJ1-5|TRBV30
AWSVTGGNQPQH
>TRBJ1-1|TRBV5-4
ASSPPGNTEAF
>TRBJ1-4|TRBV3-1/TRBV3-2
ASSHLGTTNEKLF
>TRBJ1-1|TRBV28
ASSWTGMNTEAF
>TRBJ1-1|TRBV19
ASSFRGRAEAF
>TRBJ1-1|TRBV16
ASSQWVGTEAF
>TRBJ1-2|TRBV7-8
ASSLGSGPNYGYT
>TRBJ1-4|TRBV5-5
ASGTGLYSEKLF
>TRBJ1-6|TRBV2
ASSERGLLHSPLH
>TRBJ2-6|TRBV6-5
ASSYFSSGANVLT
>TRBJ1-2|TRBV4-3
ASSHREGSNYGYT
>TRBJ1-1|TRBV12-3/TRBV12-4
ASRLTGNTEAF
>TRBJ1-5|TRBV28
ASRTDFWNQPQH
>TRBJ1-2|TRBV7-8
ASSLDLRNRPEERGYT
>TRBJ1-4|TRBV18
ASSPVSQHSEKLF
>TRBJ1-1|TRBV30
AFDRGQRNTEAF
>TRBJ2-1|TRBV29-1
SVLHGALAGANEQF
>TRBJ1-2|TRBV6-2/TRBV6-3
ASSRTGGGYGYT
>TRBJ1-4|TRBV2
ASSEGTSAKKLF
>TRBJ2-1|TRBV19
ASSIASGRSSYNEQF
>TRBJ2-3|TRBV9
ASSPQVPSSTDTQY
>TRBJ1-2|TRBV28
ASRLTATGIGYGYT
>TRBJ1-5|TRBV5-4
ASSLGGSSNQPQH
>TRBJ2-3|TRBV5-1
ASSPGLAGGTDTQY
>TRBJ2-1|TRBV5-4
ASRTDSYNEQF
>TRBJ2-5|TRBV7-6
ASSQPRGSQETQY
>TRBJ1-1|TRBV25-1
ASSETGPNTEAF